These 14 T cell receptor beta chains were sequenced from one sample in a study of CD8+CD57+ T cells in acquired aplastic anemia. Template material for TCR beta VDJ and CDR3 profiling consisted of genomic DNA. TCRdb processed the reads anew with MiXCR; each CDR3 protein has one entry. Of 150,000 to 200,000 distinct CDR3 sequences in the sample, around three fifths were seen once. The sample consisted of sorted CD4+, CD8+, or CD8+CD57+ T cells (not recorded which) from PBMCs. These receptors all come from a human donor with severe aplastic anemia or a healthy control (not recorded which).

V is TRBV25-1 and J is TRBJ1-2, with 11 positions matching TRBD1. This CDR3 contains 14 residues. With V trimmed by 10 bases and J by 7 bases, 11 bases remained unmatched. Germline V gives CDR1 MGHDK, CDR2 SYGVNS. The CDR3 DNA sequence: TGTGCCATCACCTCTGGGACAGGGGGGAGTGGCTACACCTTC. Its protein product is CAITSGTGGSGYTF.

This chain connects TRBV6-5 to TRBJ2-1; D unclear. The CDR3 runs 15 residues. The ends were cut back, 0 bases at V and 2 bases at J, with 8 bases in the middle. Germline V gene data show CDR1 as MNHEY and CDR2 as SVGAGI. CDR3 sequence: CASSYSATAYNEQFF. For the CDR3, the DNA is TGTGCCAGCAGTTACTCTGCGACGGCCTACAATGAGCAGTTCTTC.

The genes are TRBV20-1 and TRBJ2-7; D possibly corresponds to TRBD2 (5 bases). Trimming removed 4 bases at V and 3 bases at J, with 16 bases between. Germline loops: CDR1 DFQATT, CDR2 SNEGSKA (reference sequence). The CDR3 runs to 14 residues. CDR3 nucleotide sequence: TGCAGTGCTACCACAGAGGAGGTTGTCTACGAGCAGTACTTC. Translating it yields CSATTEEVVYEQYF.

This chain uses TRBV5-4 with TRBJ2-7; D uncertain. Trimming shortened V by 4 bases and J by 6 bases, and 11 bases separated the two germline ends. The CDR3 is 12 amino acids. Germline V gene sequence: CDR1 SGHNT, CDR2 YYREEE (reference sequence). The CDR3 loop is CASSAVPSEQYF. The CDR3 DNA reads as TGTGCCAGCAGCGCGGTCCCCAGCGAGCAGTACTTC.

The V and J genes are TRBV12-3 or TRBV12-4 and TRBJ2-4; 10 bases map to TRBD1. Trimming at V came to 5 bases and at J to 1 base, leaving 5 bases not matched to a gene. The CDR3 has 16 amino acids. The CDR3 region has the DNA TGTGCCAGCAGTCTCCCGGGACAGGGGGCCAAAAACATTCAGTACTTC. This gives the protein CASSLPGQGAKNIQYF.

The CDR3 DNA follows: TGTGCCAGCAGCTTACAGGGTTCACCCTACGAGCAGTACTTC. It yields the protein CASSLQGSPYEQYF. This chain connects TRBV7-9 to TRBJ2-7; TRBD1 is a possible D gene (5 bases). This CDR3 contains 14 residues. Between the trimmed V and J ends, which lost 2 bases and 2 bases, there was a span of 10 bases. In germline, CDR1 is SEHNR, CDR2 FQNEAQ (reference sequence). The variable domain in full, completed from reference TRBV7-9 and TRBJ2-7, reads DTGVSQNPRHKITKRGQNVTFRCDPISEHNRLYWYRQTLGQGPEFLTYFQNEAQLEKSRLLSDRFSAERPKGSFSTLEIQRTEQGDSAMYLCASSLQGSPYEQYFGPGTRLTVT.

The gene calls are TRBV29-1 and TRBJ2-1; the D gene could be TRBD1 or TRBD2 (7 bases each). The CDR3 consists of 14 residues. Trimming left V 2 bases short and J 6 bases short, with 14 bases between. Germline V gives CDR1 SQVTM, CDR2 ANQGSEA. This CDR3 reads CSVEPQGRVNEQFF. The CDR3 DNA is TGCAGCGTTGAACCACAGGGGAGGGTCAATGAGCAGTTCTTC.

About this clonotype: A much larger clonotype is one base distant, so this may be a read error. The J gene is TRBJ2-1, the V gene TRBV7-2, with TRBD2 matching 7 bases. This CDR3 contains 15 residues. Germline CDR1 and CDR2: SGHTA and FQGNSA. Trimming cost V 3 bases and J 10 bases; bases outside gene matches: 12. Here the CDR3 reads CASSFASGEIYEQFF. In DNA form, the CDR3 reads TGTGCCAGCAGCTTTGCGAGCGGGGAGATCTACGAGCAGTTCTTC.

The J gene is TRBJ2-3, the V gene TRBV7-9; 14 bases align to TRBD2. V gave up 6 bases and J gave up 8 bases; unmatched junction bases: 7. Germline V CDR1 and CDR2: SEHNR, FQNEAQ (reference sequence). The CDR3 has 15 residues. The CDR3 DNA reads TGTGCCAGCAGGCCGGGACTAGCGGGAGTAGCTACGCAGTATTTT. Protein sequence: CASRPGLAGVATQYF.

This clonotype was detected only a few times. This chain joins TRBV29-1 and TRBJ1-1; TRBD1 might be the D (5 bases). Deletions cut 6 bases from V and 8 bases from J, with 10 bases between. Per the germline V gene, CDR1 is SQVTM and CDR2 is ANQGSEA. CDR3 length: 10 residues. For the CDR3, the DNA is TGCAGCGTCATAGGGGAGGAAGCTTTCTTT. Protein sequence: CSVIGEEAFF. The entire variable domain, with the rest obtained from reference TRBV29-1 and TRBJ1-1, is as follows: SAVISQKPSRDICQRGTSLTIQCQVDSQVTMMFWYRQQPGQSLTLIATANQGSEATYESGFVIDKFPISRPNLTFSTLTVSNMSPEDSSIYLCSVIGEEAFFGQGTRLTVV.

The chain recombines TRBV19 with TRBJ2-2; D remains unclear. This CDR3 comprises 12 residues. Deletions cut 3 bases from V and 7 bases from J, with 6 bases between. Germline V gene data show CDR1 as LNHDA and CDR2 as SQIVND (reference sequence). The CDR3 region has the DNA TGTGCCAGTAGTATGGGAATCGGGGAGCTGTTTTTT. Encoded protein: CASSMGIGELFF.

The CDR3 DNA reads TGTGCCAGCAGTGGCATACAGGGGGCGATGGACAGGGCGTACGAGCAGTACTTC. This codes for CASSGIQGAMDRAYEQYF. V gene TRBV6-1 combines with J gene TRBJ2-7; 9 nucleotides agree with TRBD1. Trimming took 4 bases from V and 4 from J; bases not matched to a gene: 17. The germline gives CDR1 MNHNS, CDR2 SASEGT. The CDR3 sequence is 18 residues long.

The rearrangement links TRBV20-1 to TRBJ2-7; no clear D. This CDR3 has 13 amino acids. Germline V gene data show CDR1 as DFQATT and CDR2 as SNEGSKA (reference sequence). Deletions cut 2 bases from V and 1 base from J, with 9 bases between. The CDR3 coding sequence is TGCAGTGCTAGAATGGCAGAGTCCTACGAGCAGTACTTC. Amino acids: CSARMAESYEQYF.

This chain connects TRBV20-1 to TRBJ1-6; D perhaps matches TRBD1 (5 bases). The CDR3 consists of 17 residues. Germline CDR1 reads DFQATT; CDR2 reads SNEGSKA (reference sequence). V was pared by 1 base and J by 7 bases, with 20 bases between. The CDR3 region has the DNA TGCAGTGCTAGAGCGGGACGCACAACAGTCGGAAATTCACCCCTCCACTTT. Its translation: CSARAGRTTVGNSPLHF.